The source of this T cell receptor (beta chain) is a study of identical twins (dated by TCRdb to about 2016). Broadly, across the study: To test whether fetal clonotypes persist, this study deep-sequenced TCR alpha and beta repertoires from monozygotic twins, from unrelated adults of various ages, and from cord blood. Replicate twin experiments were performed at different times using different library preparation protocols to rule out contamination. The paper's findings and limits, for the study overall: Because the same donors could not be followed over many years, the conclusions depended on cross-sectional statistical analysis. Fewer insertions were carried by abundant cord blood beta clonotypes, a similar but weaker trend appeared in young adult naive repertoires, and no such trend appeared in memory repertoires. In monozygotic twins, out-of-frame TCR alpha sharing was systematically underestimated by recombination models, although the models agreed with sharing between unrelated individuals. Zero-insertion analyses could be partly confounded by invariant T cells such as MAIT and iNKT, though diverse VJ usage argued against such confounding for most clonotypes. Compared with coincidental sharing between unrelated individuals, out-of-frame TCR alpha sequences shared between twins showed an excess of sequences with low generation probability. The excess sharing between twins in beta out-of-frame sequences was weaker because fewer shared sequences reduced the signal-to-noise ratio.

From its cysteine to its phenylalanine, the CDR3 spans 17 amino acids. The sequence is cut down to CDR3 DNA, 51 bases in frame from base 1. A distance of 15 bases separates the germline ends of V and J, which lose 0 bases and 2 bases respectively. The germline V gene sets CDR1 to MGHRA and CDR2 to YSYEKL. Libraries were made using 5' RACE. The instrument given in TCRdb is Illumina HiSeq 2000. Template switching added a universal primer binding site, and the final cDNA carried a unique molecular identifier that allowed TCR cDNA molecules to be counted accurately. Specific primers in the conserved constant-segment region were used to synthesize first-strand cDNA for TCR alpha and beta chains. To control for contamination, every cDNA library carried two barcodes: a SMART-Mk sample barcode plus Illumina barcodes. TruSeq adapter sequences, together with Illumina sample barcodes, were added in two successive PCR steps. Sequencing of the TCR alpha and beta cDNA libraries was done on the Illumina HiSeq platform using custom primers. The published analysis was carried out like this. MiGEC processed the raw reads to extract unique molecular identifiers, while MiXCR was used to determine the CDR3 positions. For each individual, recombination models were inferred using an EM algorithm with the repgenHMM and IGoR tools. Shared clonotype analysis was performed with the tcR package in R, normalizing sharing by the product of cloneset sizes. To study raw recombination free of thymic and clonal selection effects, out-of-frame nonproductive sequences were analyzed. TCRdb passed the public sequencing reads through fastp at Q25 and MiXCR, retaining productive beta sequences. Every distinct CDR3 protein forms one entry, paired with its most common genes and DNA. TCRdb's processing, not the authors' own work, is the source of the V and J calls. In all, the sample holds roughly 700,000 distinct CDR3 sequences, and 8.6% of those were seen once. Approximately 0.89% of the sample belongs to the ten largest clones.

Every donor was a healthy Caucasian. The twin cohort consisted of three pairs of female monozygotic twins, all aged 18 to 29 years. RNA for TCR libraries was isolated from peripheral blood mononuclear cells. This clonotype was picked up a small number of times. This clone's antigen is unknown. No qualities accompany the bases; no much larger clone lies one base away. This same sample was also taken into another study, of yellow fever vaccine responses in identical twins. The second paper states: The T cell response to vaccination in identical twins was reported by the authors to appear partly convergent and partly personalized. In identical twins, the study followed T cell clones that responded to the vaccine with precision.

Material for sequencing was PBMCs. The rearrangement combines TRBV4-1 with TRBJ2-3, with the D gene possibly TRBD1 or TRBD2, each one fitting 6 bases. This clonotype was sampled from a woman aged 18-29 years in good health. The bases are TGCGCCAGCAGCCAAGATCGGGGGACATCCATCACAGATACGCAGTATTTT. Its protein product is CASSQDRGTSITDTQYF.